This paragraph covers one T cell receptor beta chain sequence. Its antigen is unknown. The CDR3 length is 17 residues. The germline CDR1 and CDR2 sequences are SGHAT and FQNNGV. The V and J ends lost 4 bases and 4 bases, in that order; junction bases with no gene match: 6. From roughly 400 ng of RNA, a library with molecular barcoded alpha/delta and beta/gamma adaptors was made. One entry per CDR3 protein, called by TCRdb with MiXCR from the reads. Altogether 50,000 or so distinct CDR3 sequences are present, 15% to 20% being singletons, with the ten largest covering 15%. This entry comes from a study of read filtering for tumor transcriptome and immune sequencing. Study background: 8 patients were R-ISS I, 16 were R-ISS II, about seven were R-ISS III. Whole-study results and caveats: IR-seq and RNA-seq agreed better without single-read clonotypes.

J is TRBJ2-5 and V is TRBV11-2; 16 nucleotides agree with TRBD2. The sequence derives from a donor at least 40 years old with multiple myeloma. Source material: a population of CD138-negative cells sorted from bone marrow. The DNA for the CDR3 is TGTGCCAGCAGCTCGGGACTAGCGGGAGGGCCTCTAGAGACCCAGTACTTC. This gives the protein CASSSGLAGGPLETQYF.